The 24 T cell receptor beta chains below all came from one sample that was sequenced in a study of blood T cell repertoires in COVID-19. TCRdb keeps only in-frame clones here, not all; method: immunoSEQ multiplex PCR. The sample includes 100,000 to 150,000 clones, around 82% of them seen just once. The material sequenced was peripheral blood. Receptors originate from an elderly man with active or convalescent COVID-19.

V usage is TRBV7-2 and J usage is TRBJ2-5; D might be TRBD1 (6 bases). This CDR3 is built from 13 residues. Trimming removed 4 bases at V and 5 bases at J, with 11 bases between. Germline loops: CDR1 SGHTA, CDR2 FQGNSA. The CDR3 DNA follows: TGTGCCAGCAGCTCTCGGGACATGGAGACCCAGTACTTC. This translates into CASSSRDMETQYF.

The chain employs TRBV7-7 and TRBJ2-2; TRBD2 aligns across 11 bases. Germline assignment: CDR1 SSHAT and CDR2 FNYEAQ (reference sequence). Trimming took 4 bases from V and 2 from J; bases not matched to a gene: 3. The CDR3 extends over 16 amino acids. The CDR3 coding sequence is TGTGCCAGCAGCTACGGGACTAGCGGCAACACCGGGGAGCTGTTTTTT. It is translated as CASSYGTSGNTGELFF.

The chain carries TRBV6-2 or TRBV6-3 and TRBJ2-7, with 7 bases aligning to TRBD1. The CDR3 covers 13 residues. Germline values: CDR1 MNHEY, CDR2 SVGEGT. Germline trimming cut 1 base from V and 6 bases from J; bases unmatched to any gene: 3. The CDR3 sequence: CASSYFDRAEQYF. The CDR3 region has the DNA TGTGCCAGCAGTTACTTCGACAGGGCCGAGCAGTACTTC.

This clone showed up just a few times. The chain couples TRBV10-3 to TRBJ1-4; no firm D call. This CDR3 region has 12 residues. Trimming took 3 bases from V and 8 from J, leaving 7 bases between them. Germline-derived CDR1 and CDR2 are ENHRY and SYGVKD. The chain's CDR3 is CAISDSREKLFF. CDR3 nucleotides: TGTGCCATCAGTGACAGCAGGGAAAAACTGTTTTTT.

The CDR3, as DNA: TGTGCCAGCAGAGCCGGGTCTTTCTACGAGCAGTACTTC. Its protein is CASRAGSFYEQYF. The chain uses TRBV28 and TRBJ2-7; D remains ambiguous. Looked up from germline, CDR1 is MDHEN and CDR2 is SYDVKM. The V end was cut by 6 bases, the J end by 3 bases, with 12 bases between. The CDR3 sequence is 13 residues long.

The chain joins TRBV7-9 to TRBJ1-2; D is unresolved. This CDR3 is 11 amino acids long. Trimming shortened V by 8 bases and J by 8 bases, and 12 bases separated the two germline ends. The germline V gene has CDR1 SEHNR and CDR2 FQNEAQ (reference sequence). CDR3 loop: CASRSRKGYTF. The CDR3 bases are TGTGCCAGCCGGAGTCGGAAAGGCTACACCTTC.

The chain uses TRBV10-3 and TRBJ1-2; the D gene is possibly TRBD1 (5 bases). Germline CDR1 reads ENHRY; CDR2 reads SYGVKD. Trimming took 4 bases from V and 2 from J, leaving 23 bases between them. The CDR3 is made up of 18 amino acids. The CDR3 sequence is CAISGGDLFGDGNYGYTF. CDR3 in DNA: TGTGCCATCAGTGGGGGGGATTTATTCGGGGACGGAAACTATGGCTACACCTTC.

Only one count was recorded for this clone. J is TRBJ2-3 and V is TRBV7-9; no reliable D call. There are 14 residues in the CDR3. The V and J ends lost 3 bases and 1 base respectively, with 8 bases between them. Germline-derived CDR1 and CDR2 are SEHNR and FQNEAQ (reference sequence). In DNA, the CDR3 is TGTGCCAGCAGCTTCCTAGGTGGCACAGATACGCAGTATTTT. It translates to CASSFLGGTDTQYF. The complete variable domain, with remaining parts taken from reference TRBV7-9 and TRBJ2-3, reads DTGVSQNPRHKITKRGQNVTFRCDPISEHNRLYWYRQTLGQGPEFLTYFQNEAQLEKSRLLSDRFSAERPKGSFSTLEIQRTEQGDSAMYLCASSFLGGTDTQYFGPGTRLTVL.

This rearrangement joins TRBV9 to TRBJ2-1; the D gene is possibly TRBD1 (6 bases). V was pared by 1 base and J by 5 bases, with 16 bases between. This CDR3 spans 16 amino acids. Germline CDR1 reads SGDLS; CDR2 reads YYNGEE. CDR3 DNA sequence: TGTGCCAGCAGCGTAAATCAACAGGGTTACCACAATGAGCAGTTCTTC. It encodes CASSVNQQGYHNEQFF. Together with reference TRBV9 and TRBJ2-1, the CDR3 gives the full variable domain: DSGVTQTPKHLITATGQRVTLRCSPRSGDLSVYWYQQSLDQGLQFLIQYYNGEERAKGNILERFSAQQFPDLHSELNLSSLELGDSALYFCASSVNQQGYHNEQFFGPGTRLTVL.

The rearrangement joins TRBV6-5 to TRBJ2-5, with 7 bases lining up with TRBD1. V lost 6 bases and J lost 5; bases outside the gene matches: 6. The CDR3 runs 13 residues. The V gene's germline CDR1 is MNHEY and CDR2 SVGAGI. CDR3 nucleotide sequence: TGTGCCAGCAGGAAGACAGGGTACGAGACCCAGTACTTC. Its protein product is CASRKTGYETQYF.

The V gene is TRBV19, the J gene TRBJ1-5; D unresolved. CDR1 and CDR2 (germline): LNHDA, SQIVND (reference sequence). The CDR3 has 13 amino acids. V lost 5 bases to trimming and J lost 9 bases, with 14 bases between them. CDR3 sequence: CASSPRLIAPQHF. For the CDR3, the DNA is TGTGCCAGTAGTCCCCGGTTGATCGCGCCCCAGCATTTT. The whole variable domain, filled in from reference TRBV19 and TRBJ1-5, reads DGGITQSPKYLFRKEGQNVTLSCEQNLNHDAMYWYRQDPGQGLRLIYYSQIVNDFQKGDIAEGYSVSREKKESFPLTVTSAQKNPTAFYLCASSPRLIAPQHFGDGTRLSIL.

The chain combines TRBV10-3 with TRBJ2-5; 10 positions match TRBD1. CDR1 ENHRY and CDR2 SYGVKD come from the germline V gene. This CDR3 region has 13 residues. The V segment lost 6 bases and the J segment 4 bases; nucleotides outside the gene matches: 2. The CDR3 coding sequence is TGTGCCATCAGGCGGGACAGGGGAGAGACCCAGTACTTC. Protein: CAIRRDRGETQYF.

The rearrangement links TRBV7-9 to TRBJ2-1, with 9 bases fitting TRBD2. J lost 9 bases, V lost 5 bases, and 14 bases had no gene match. Germline V gene data show CDR1 as SEHNR and CDR2 as FQNEAQ (reference sequence). This CDR3 is 16 amino acids long. The CDR3 DNA is TGTGCCAGCAGCCCTCGATATAGCGGGGGTATCCCTGAGCAGTTCTTC. This encodes CASSPRYSGGIPEQFF.

The rearrangement uses TRBV3-1 (or the pseudogene TRBV3-2) and TRBJ1-1, with a weak D call TRBD1 (6 bases). V was cut by 1 base and J by 0 bases, with 6 bases left in between. Germline loops: CDR1 LGHDT, CDR2 YNNKEL (reference sequence). The CDR3 has 14 amino acids. CDR3 sequence: CASSQGQVNTEAFF. The CDR3 DNA sequence: TGTGCCAGCAGCCAAGGACAGGTGAACACTGAAGCTTTCTTT.

This CDR3 is CASSFGTDYGYTF. CDR3 in DNA: TGTGCCAGCAGCTTCGGGACAGACTATGGCTACACCTTC. This sequence joins TRBV7-9 and TRBJ1-2, with TRBD1 matching over 7 bases. The germline gives CDR1 SEHNR, CDR2 FQNEAQ (reference sequence). Trimming removed 3 bases from V and 3 bases from J; junction bases left unmatched: 1. The CDR3 runs to 13 residues.

The chain recombines TRBV6-5 with TRBJ2-1; 9 nucleotides match TRBD2. Trimming at V came to 7 bases and at J to 5 bases, leaving 6 bases not matched to a gene. This CDR3 has 14 residues. CDR1 is MNHEY and CDR2 is SVGAGI in the germline V gene. As DNA, the CDR3 is TGTGCCAGCATCGCGGGGGGGATAGACAATGAGCAGTTCTTC. It specifies CASIAGGIDNEQFF.

The chain is built from TRBV7-8 and TRBJ2-5, with 12 bases matching TRBD2. Germline loops: CDR1 SGHVS, CDR2 FQNEAQ. With 2 bases clipped from V and 2 bases from J, the junction kept 9 bases outside the gene matches. The CDR3 totals 18 residues. CDR3 residues: CASSLILAGGGFQETQYF. The CDR3, as DNA: TGTGCCAGCAGCTTAATACTAGCGGGGGGCGGTTTTCAAGAGACCCAGTACTTC.

This clone has a handful of counts. The chain joins TRBV15 to TRBJ1-2, with a possible D match to TRBD1 (6 bases). The ends were cut back, 0 bases at V and 8 bases at J, with 10 bases in the middle. Germline V gene data show CDR1 as LNHNV and CDR2 as YYDKDF (reference sequence). The CDR3 runs to 13 residues. CDR3 sequence: CATSRETGRGYTF. The CDR3 DNA reads TGTGCCACCAGCAGAGAGACAGGCCGAGGCTACACCTTC.

CDR3 region: CASSPGVAGSYEQYF. As DNA, the CDR3 is TGTGCCAGCTCACCAGGAGTAGCGGGGTCCTACGAGCAGTACTTC. This chain uses TRBV18 with TRBJ2-7; 8 bases match TRBD2. The CDR3 sequence is 15 residues long. V was pared by 2 bases and J by 1 base, with 4 bases of the junction left unmatched. Germline values: CDR1 KGHSH, CDR2 LQKENI.

This clone occurred a few times. V gene TRBV27 combines with J gene TRBJ1-1; 7 bases align to TRBD1. Germline V gene sequence: CDR1 MNHEY, CDR2 SMNVEV (reference sequence). Trimming removed 7 bases from V and 3 bases from J; junction bases left unmatched: 2. The CDR3 length is 12 residues. CDR3 in amino acids: CASKTGHTEAFF. For the CDR3, the DNA is TGTGCCAGCAAGACAGGGCACACTGAAGCTTTCTTT.

The chain is built from TRBV28 and TRBJ2-3; D possibly corresponds to TRBD2 (5 bases). The CDR3 spans 16 residues. Germline lookup yields CDR1 MDHEN and CDR2 SYDVKM. V lost 5 bases to trimming and J lost 8 bases, with 23 bases between them. CDR3 in amino acids: CASSAAGPETGGTQYF. CDR3 bases: TGTGCCAGCAGTGCCGCGGGCCCCGAGACCGGAGGTACGCAGTATTTT.

The V gene is TRBV24-1, the J gene TRBJ2-3; D gene uncertain. Per the germline V gene, CDR1 is KGHDR and CDR2 is SFDVKD. Deletions cut 4 bases from V and 1 base from J, with 11 bases between. This CDR3 region has 15 residues. CDR3 residues: CATSDGGVGTDTQYF. CDR3 nucleotide sequence: TGTGCCACCAGTGACGGCGGAGTCGGCACAGATACGCAGTATTTT.

V is TRBV9 and J is TRBJ2-2, with D possibly TRBD2 on 5 matching bases. The CDR3 loop spans 13 amino acids. V lost 3 bases and J lost 6, with 9 bases in between. Germline V lookup: CDR1 SGDLS, CDR2 YYNGEE. The CDR3 nucleotides read TGTGCCAGCAGCGCCCAGAGGGCCGGGGAGCTGTTTTTT. Translating it yields CASSAQRAGELFF.

This chain joins TRBV11-1 and TRBJ2-5, with D unresolved. The CDR3 is 14 residues long. Deletions cut 0 bases from V and 6 bases from J, with 11 bases between. CDR1 is SGHAT, CDR2 FQDESV, per germline (reference sequence). CDR3: CASSLAAGQKTQYF. CDR3 DNA sequence: TGTGCCAGCAGCTTAGCGGCAGGTCAGAAGACCCAGTACTTC.